This T cell receptor beta chain is drawn from a study of blood T cell repertoires in COVID-19. Turning to the study itself: The United States, Italy and Spain supplied acute and convalescent COVID-19 samples.

In the authors' methods: Amplification of reference gene primers was used by the study to estimate nucleated cell counts. Sequencing was performed with immunoSEQ multiplex PCR; in TCRdb, only in-frame clones are kept and a portion is missing. From that table come the V and J calls and clone size; the DNA was used to work out D and trimming. This table holds tens of thousands of clones, 70% to 90% found once. Only a few counts were recorded for this clone. The CDR3 contains 15 residues. CDR1 and CDR2 from the germline V gene are SGHRS and YFSETQ. Trimming removed 4 bases at V and 2 bases at J, with 15 bases between.

V and J are TRBV5-1 and TRBJ1-2; D remains unclear. The origin of this receptor is a man aged 60 to 69 with acute or convalescent COVID-19. The sample was peripheral blood. The CDR3 sequence: CASSPGGGPNYGYTF. CDR3 in DNA: TGCGCCAGCAGCCCTGGTGGAGGGCCAAACTATGGCTACACCTTC.